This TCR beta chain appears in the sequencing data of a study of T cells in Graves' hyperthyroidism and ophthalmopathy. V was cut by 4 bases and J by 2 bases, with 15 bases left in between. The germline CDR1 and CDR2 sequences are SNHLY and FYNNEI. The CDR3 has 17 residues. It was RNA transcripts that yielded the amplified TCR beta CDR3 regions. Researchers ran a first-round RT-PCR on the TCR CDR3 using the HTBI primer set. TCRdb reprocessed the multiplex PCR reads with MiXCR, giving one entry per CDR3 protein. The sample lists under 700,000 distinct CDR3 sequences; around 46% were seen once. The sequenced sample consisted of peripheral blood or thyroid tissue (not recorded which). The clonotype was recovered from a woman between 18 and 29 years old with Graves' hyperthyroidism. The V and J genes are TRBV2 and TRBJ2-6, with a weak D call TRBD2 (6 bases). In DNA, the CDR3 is TGTGCCAGCAGTGTAGGCCAGGGAGGCACTGGGGCCAACGTCCTGACTTTC. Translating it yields CASSVGQGGTGANVLTF.